This T cell receptor beta chain appears in the sequencing data of a study of blood T cell repertoires in COVID-19. Looking at the study overall: The cDNA or gDNA used as material had been derived from T cells, B-cell-depleted T cells, or PBMCs.

This clone was observed once. CDR1 SEHNR and CDR2 FQNEAQ come from the germline V gene (reference sequence). V was trimmed by 1 base and J by 9 bases, leaving 13 bases between them. CDR3 length: 15 amino acids. Clinical history reported by participants formed the basis on which cohorts were assigned. As originally analysed: Estimation of nucleated cell counts relied on the amplification of reference gene primers. The method was immunoSEQ multiplex PCR; TCRdb's version includes in-frame clones alone and lacks a portion of them. V, J and clone size were drawn from that table, and D and trimming were deduced from the DNA. In the table there are more than 200,000 clones, approximately 80% of which are singletons.

The TCR was taken from a man aged 25 to 45 with acute COVID-19. Sample: PBMCs or T cells enriched from blood (not recorded which). This chain links TRBV7-9 with TRBJ1-6; D is unclear. The DNA of the CDR3 is TGTGCCAGCAGCTTAGACAGCCCGATGGTTTCACCCCTCCACTTT. It codes for CASSLDSPMVSPLHF. The full variable domain, with the rest looked up from reference TRBV7-9 and TRBJ1-6, is DTGVSQNPRHKITKRGQNVTFRCDPISEHNRLYWYRQTLGQGPEFLTYFQNEAQLEKSRLLSDRFSAERPKGSFSTLEIQRTEQGDSAMYLCASSLDSPMVSPLHFGNGTRLTVT.